These 28 T cell receptor beta chains came from one sample sequenced in a study of T cell changes during pregnancy in multiple sclerosis. Profiling relied on immunoSEQ multiplex PCR, and the TCRdb table lists in-frame clones only, not all of them. The sample holds fewer than 85,000 clones, roughly 91% seen once. Here the sequenced sample was peripheral blood, taken after pregnancy. These TCRs come from a female donor in good health, enrolled as a control in a pregnancy study.

The V gene is TRBV7-9, the J gene TRBJ2-7; D not resolved. V was pared by 2 bases and J by 0 bases, with 11 bases between. The V gene's germline CDR1 is SEHNR and CDR2 FQNEAQ (reference sequence). The CDR3 has 15 residues. The CDR3 reads CASSLKSGPSYEQYF. CDR3 sequence (DNA): TGTGCCAGCAGCTTAAAATCTGGCCCCTCCTACGAGCAGTACTTC.

This chain connects TRBV5-6 to TRBJ1-5; TRBD1 matches 7 bases. Losses at the gene ends were 2 bases for V and 0 bases for J; bases not matched to a gene: 5. Germline loops: CDR1 SGHDT, CDR2 YYEEEE. CDR3 size: 16 residues. Written as DNA, the CDR3 is TGTGCCAGCAGCTTTGGGGACAGAAATAGCAATCAGCCCCAGCATTTT. It is translated as CASSFGDRNSNQPQHF.

The chain is built from TRBV6-5 and TRBJ1-5; 8 bases match TRBD1. V shed 6 bases and J 10 bases; nucleotides not matched to a gene: 11. The CDR3 consists of 14 residues. CDR1 is MNHEY, CDR2 SVGAGI, per germline. The CDR3: CASRQGARSYPQHF. The CDR3 DNA follows: TGTGCCAGCAGGCAGGGGGCGCGTTCTTATCCCCAGCATTTT.

The chain couples TRBV28 to TRBJ2-3, with a tentative D call TRBD2 (7 bases). This CDR3 is 16 amino acids long. Germline V lookup: CDR1 MDHEN, CDR2 SYDVKM. V lost 2 bases, J lost 2 bases, and 14 bases lay in between. The CDR3 is CASSLQGGGFTDTQYF. CDR3 DNA: TGTGCCAGCAGTTTACAAGGCGGGGGCTTCACAGATACGCAGTATTTT.

V usage is TRBV7-9 and J usage is TRBJ2-3; the match to TRBD2 covers 9 bases. This CDR3 has 18 amino acids. With 2 bases clipped from V and 3 bases from J, the junction kept 12 bases outside the gene matches. CDR1 SEHNR and CDR2 FQNEAQ come from the germline V gene (reference sequence). The DNA for the CDR3 is TGTGCCAGCAGCTTATCCTGGACTCTAGCGGGATTGACAGATACGCAGTATTTT. Translation gives CASSLSWTLAGLTDTQYF.

The chain uses TRBV4-3 and TRBJ2-7; D gene unclear. The CDR3 has 13 amino acids. The germline CDR1 and CDR2 sequences are LGHNA and YSLEER. With 1 base removed from V and 0 bases from J, the gap between germline ends came to 4 bases. This chain's CDR3 is CASSQGASYEQYF. The CDR3 DNA follows: TGCGCCAGCAGCCAAGGGGCCTCCTACGAGCAGTACTTC.

Note on this clone: This same CDR3 is encoded by further DNA sequences in the sample. The rearrangement links TRBV6-6 to TRBJ2-7; tentatively, D is TRBD1 (7 bases). CDR3 length equals 12 residues. The germline gives CDR1 MNHNY, CDR2 SVGAGI (reference sequence). V was clipped by 5 bases and J by 6 bases, with 11 bases between them. The CDR3 bases are TGTGCCAGCAGTGCCCAGGGGGGCGAGCAGTACTTC. Amino acid sequence: CASSAQGGEQYF.

The rearrangement links TRBV7-9 to TRBJ1-1, with 9 nucleotides matching TRBD1. There are 15 residues in the CDR3. The germline CDR1 and CDR2 sequences are SEHNR and FQNEAQ (reference sequence). Unmatched junction bases numbered 8, after V lost 5 bases and J lost 4 bases. Here the CDR3 DNA reads TGTGCCAGCAGCCAGGACAGGGGATCGGGCACTGAAGCTTTCTTT. It specifies CASSQDRGSGTEAFF.

This clone appeared a few times. V gene TRBV19 combines with J gene TRBJ1-3; no clear D gene. From germline, CDR1 is LNHDA and CDR2 SQIVND (reference sequence). V was pared by 3 bases and J by 6 bases, with 18 bases between. The CDR3 consists of 16 residues. CDR3 bases: TGTGCCAGTAGTATTCCGACCGGGAGATTTGAAAACACCATATATTTT. Translation: CASSIPTGRFENTIYF. Supplemented by reference TRBV19 and TRBJ1-3, the full variable domain reads DGGITQSPKYLFRKEGQNVTLSCEQNLNHDAMYWYRQDPGQGLRLIYYSQIVNDFQKGDIAEGYSVSREKKESFPLTVTSAQKNPTAFYLCASSIPTGRFENTIYFGEGSWLTVV.

The rearrangement joins TRBV2 to TRBJ2-1; weak D call: TRBD1 (6 bases). V dropped 9 bases and J dropped 7 bases, with 10 bases sitting between them. This CDR3 comprises 11 residues. The germline V gene has CDR1 SNHLY and CDR2 FYNNEI. The CDR3: CASTGKNEQFF. DNA of the CDR3: TGTGCCAGTACAGGGAAAAATGAGCAGTTCTTC.

CDR3 in DNA: TGTGCCAGCTCAGGCCGCAATCAGCCCCAGCATTTT. Its protein product is CASSGRNQPQHF. The V gene is TRBV18, the J gene TRBJ1-5; D gene uncertain. Trimming removed 5 bases at V and 2 bases at J, with 4 bases between. The CDR3 spans 12 residues. Germline CDR1 KGHSH, CDR2 LQKENI. The full variable domain, its missing parts supplied by reference TRBV18 and TRBJ1-5, is NAGVMQNPRHLVRRRGQEARLRCSPMKGHSHVYWYRQLPEEGLKFMVYLQKENIIDESGMPKERFSAEFPKEGPSILRIQQVVRGDSAAYFCASSGRNQPQHFGDGTRLSIL.

The J gene is TRBJ2-3, the V gene TRBV20-1; no clear D gene. The CDR3 sequence is 11 residues long. V dropped 4 bases and J dropped 4 bases, with 6 bases sitting between them. Germline loops: CDR1 DFQATT, CDR2 SNEGSKA (reference sequence). This CDR3 reads CSAKLADTQYF. DNA for the CDR3: TGCAGTGCTAAACTCGCAGATACGCAGTATTTT.

There are a few counts of this clone. The J gene is TRBJ2-7, the V gene TRBV1; no check of the table's D call, TRBD1, against the DNA was made. TRBV1 counts as a pseudogene. This CDR3 contains 17 residues. This CDR3 is CTSSPAPPGRNSYEQYF. CDR3 nucleotides: TGCACCAGCAGCCCTGCCCCCCCAGGGCGAAATTCCTACGAGCAGTACTTC.

This clone came up once. The V call is TRBV12-5, the J call TRBJ2-1; 8 positions match TRBD2. Germline lookup yields CDR1 LGHNT and CDR2 FRNRAP. V shed 0 bases, J shed 8 bases, and the junction held 12 bases outside the gene matches. The length of the CDR3 is 17 residues. CDR3 loop: CASGLVRSRGVLDEQFF. In nucleotides, the CDR3 is TGTGCTAGTGGTTTGGTAAGATCGCGGGGGGTTCTAGATGAGCAGTTCTTC.

This chain connects TRBV5-6 to TRBJ2-7; 7 bases are shared with TRBD1. Germline values: CDR1 SGHDT, CDR2 YYEEEE. J gave up 1 base and V 0 bases, and 4 bases lay outside the gene matches. The length of the CDR3 is 15 residues. In DNA form, the CDR3 reads TGTGCCAGCAGCTTGGTCAAGGGGGCGTCCTACGAGCAGTACTTC. The encoded protein is CASSLVKGASYEQYF.

V gene TRBV5-1 combines with J gene TRBJ2-7, with D unclear. CDR1 is SGHRS and CDR2 is YFSETQ in the germline V gene. V was cut by 2 bases and J by 0 bases, with 12 bases left in between. The CDR3 extends over 15 amino acids. This CDR3 reads CASSFSLESSYEQYF. CDR3 sequence (DNA): TGCGCCAGCAGCTTCAGCCTAGAAAGCTCCTACGAGCAGTACTTC.

Of note for this clone: Distinct nucleotide sequences in the sample also encode this CDR3. The J gene is TRBJ2-7, the V gene TRBV20-1; TRBD1 is a possible D gene (5 bases). CDR1 is DFQATT, CDR2 SNEGSKA, per germline (reference sequence). The CDR3 covers 11 residues. Trimming took off 7 bases at V and 3 bases at J, with 10 bases between the two ends. The CDR3, as DNA: TGCAGTGGGGGTCAGGGCTACGAGCAGTACTTC. Its translation: CSGGQGYEQYF.

CDR3 residues: CASSLLGVNTEAFF. As DNA, the CDR3 is TGTGCCAGCAGCTTATTAGGAGTGAACACTGAAGCTTTCTTT. The V gene is TRBV7-2, the J gene TRBJ1-1, with no clear D. Germline-derived CDR1 and CDR2 are SGHTA and FQGNSA. The CDR3 consists of 14 residues. V was trimmed by 2 bases and J by 0 bases, leaving 7 bases between them.

The chain recombines TRBV25-1 with TRBJ2-7; 8 bases are shared with TRBD1. The CDR3 sequence is 16 residues long. CDR1 is MGHDK and CDR2 is SYGVNS in the germline V gene. V was clipped by 5 bases and J by 3 bases; unmatched bases: 12. The DNA for the CDR3 is TGTGCCAGCAGTCCCCAACGGACAGGGACGGGCTACGAGCAGTACTTC. Its translation: CASSPQRTGTGYEQYF.

The chain employs TRBV27 and TRBJ1-1; 7 positions agree with TRBD1. Germline values: CDR1 MNHEY, CDR2 SMNVEV (reference sequence). The trim removed 6 bases at V and 11 bases at J, leaving 12 bases unmatched. There are 13 residues in the CDR3. This chain's CDR3 is CASRLSAGGDAFF. The CDR3 DNA follows: TGTGCCAGCAGACTCTCCGCAGGGGGTGACGCTTTCTTT.

The chain recombines TRBV30 with TRBJ2-5, with TRBD1 matching 8 bases. Losses at the gene ends were 0 bases for V and 7 bases for J; bases not matched to a gene: 4. There are 13 residues in the CDR3. Germline V gives CDR1 GTSNPN, CDR2 SVGIG (reference sequence). As DNA, the CDR3 is TGTGCCTGGAGTGTGGACAGGGAAAGGACCCAGTACTTC. Protein sequence: CAWSVDRERTQYF.

CDR3 sequence reads: CASSGLAGDYEQYF. In DNA form, the CDR3 reads TGTGCCAGCAGCGGACTAGCGGGAGACTACGAGCAGTACTTC. The chain is built from TRBV7-2 and TRBJ2-7, with 13 bases lining up with TRBD2. Germline CDR1 reads SGHTA; CDR2 reads FQGNSA. Trimming took 5 bases from V and 3 from J; bases not matched to a gene: 1. The CDR3 consists of 14 residues.

The chain combines TRBV28 with TRBJ2-7; maybe TRBD1 (5 bases). V was shortened by 5 bases and J by 6 bases, with 11 bases between the two germline ends. Germline lookup yields CDR1 MDHEN and CDR2 SYDVKM. The CDR3 is 12 residues long. The CDR3 is CASSTTVLEQYF. The CDR3 coding sequence is TGTGCCAGCAGTACGACAGTGCTCGAGCAGTACTTC.

The chain combines TRBV19 with TRBJ1-2; 7 nucleotides align to TRBD1. Germline CDR1 LNHDA, CDR2 SQIVND (reference sequence). V shed 3 bases and J 2 bases; nucleotides not matched to a gene: 6. The CDR3 is 15 residues long. For the CDR3, the DNA is TGTGCCAGTAGTATGGACAGGCCACGAAACTATGGCTACACCTTC. This gives the protein CASSMDRPRNYGYTF.

V is TRBV13 and J is TRBJ2-7, with TRBD2 as a possible D gene (6 bases). V dropped 1 base and J dropped 7 bases, with 20 bases sitting between them. Germline V gives CDR1 PRHDT, CDR2 FYEKMQ (reference sequence). The CDR3 runs 16 residues. Here the CDR3 DNA reads TGTGCCAGCAGCTTAGAGGAGGGGAGGTTCTTTAGTGAGCAGTACTTC. This encodes CASSLEEGRFFSEQYF.

This chain joins TRBV7-2 and TRBJ2-1, with 7 positions matching TRBD2. Germline loops: CDR1 SGHTA, CDR2 FQGNSA. The CDR3 contains 16 residues. V lost 6 bases, J lost 1 base, and 9 bases stayed unmatched. CDR3 sequence (DNA): TGTGCCAGCAGGTTCCCTAATAGCGGGTCCTACAATGAGCAGTTCTTC. Translated, it gives CASRFPNSGSYNEQFF.

The chain is built from TRBV5-6 and TRBJ1-1; D is undetermined. CDR1 is SGHDT, CDR2 YYEEEE, per germline. The CDR3 contains 14 residues. With 3 bases removed from V and 5 bases from J, the gap between germline ends came to 14 bases. CDR3 sequence: CASSWGAGRTEAFF. CDR3 coding DNA: TGTGCCAGCAGCTGGGGAGCGGGCCGTACTGAAGCTTTCTTT. Drawing the rest from reference TRBV5-6 and TRBJ1-1, the complete variable domain is DAGVTQSPTHLIKTRGQQVTLRCSPKSGHDTVSWYQQALGQGPQFIFQYYEEEERQRGNFPDRFSGHQFPNYSSELNVNALLLGDSALYLCASSWGAGRTEAFFGQGTRLTVV.

The chain employs TRBV19 and TRBJ1-6; D not certain. The germline CDR1 and CDR2 sequences are LNHDA and SQIVND (reference sequence). V was cut by 6 bases and J by 0 bases, with 9 bases left in between. The CDR3 covers 15 residues. CDR3 residues: CASRMTSSYNSPLHF. The CDR3 DNA sequence: TGTGCCAGTAGGATGACAAGCTCCTATAATTCACCCCTCCACTTT.